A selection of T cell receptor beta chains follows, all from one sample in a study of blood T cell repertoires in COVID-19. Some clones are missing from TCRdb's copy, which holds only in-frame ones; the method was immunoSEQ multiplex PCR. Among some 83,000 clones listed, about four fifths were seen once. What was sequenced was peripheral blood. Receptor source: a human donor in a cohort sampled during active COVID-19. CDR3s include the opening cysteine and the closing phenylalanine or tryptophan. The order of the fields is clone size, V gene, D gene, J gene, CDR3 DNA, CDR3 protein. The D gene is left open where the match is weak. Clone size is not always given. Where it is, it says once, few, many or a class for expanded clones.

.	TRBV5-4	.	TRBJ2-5	TGTGCCAGCAGCTTGGGACTGTTACAAGAGACCCAGTACTTC	CASSLGLLQETQYF
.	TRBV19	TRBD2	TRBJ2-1	TGTGCCAGTAGTTCGTGGGGACTAGCGGGGGGGCGCTCCTACAATGAGCAGTTCTTC	CASSSWGLAGGRSYNEQFF
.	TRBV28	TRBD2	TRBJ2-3	TGTGCCAGCAGACGACTAGCGGGGGGGCCCCCAGATACGCAGTATTTT	CASRRLAGGPPDTQYF
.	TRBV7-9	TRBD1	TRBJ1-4	TGTGCCAGCAGCGCGAGTGGCGCAGGGGGCGTTGAAAAACTGTTTTTT	CASSASGAGGVEKLFF
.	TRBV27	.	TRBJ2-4	TGTGCCAGCAGTCATATAAGGAGGGACGTCCCAAACATTCAGTACTTC	CASSHIRRDVPNIQYF
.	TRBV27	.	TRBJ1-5	TGTGCCAGCAGTTCAGGGCTTAGCAATCAGCCCCAGCATTTT	CASSSGLSNQPQHF
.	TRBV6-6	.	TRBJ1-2	TGTGCCAGCAGTCACATAACAGGGATTTATGGCTACACCTTC	CASSHITGIYGYTF
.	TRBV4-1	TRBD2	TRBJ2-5	TGCGCCAGCAGCCAGGGCTTACTAGCGGATCAAGAGACCCAGTACTTC	CASSQGLLADQETQYF
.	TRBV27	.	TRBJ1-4	TGTGCCAGCCGGAGACAACAGGGTTTGGCTAATGAAAAACTGTTTTTT	CASRRQQGLANEKLFF
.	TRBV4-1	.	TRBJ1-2	TGCGCCAGCAGCCAATTCAGAGGGTTGCCGGGAAACTATGGCTACACCTTC	CASSQFRGLPGNYGYTF
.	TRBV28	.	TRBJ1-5	TGTGCCAGCAGGAGACCCGAGGACAGAAGGAATCAGCCCCAGCATTTT	CASRRPEDRRNQPQHF
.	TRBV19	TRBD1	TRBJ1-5	TGTGCCAGTAGTGGACAGGGCAGTCAGCCCCAGCATTTT	CASSGQGSQPQHF
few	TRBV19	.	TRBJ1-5	TGTGCCAGTAGTATGAGGGATCAGCCCCAGCATTTT	CASSMRDQPQHF
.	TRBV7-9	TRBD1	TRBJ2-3	TGTGCCAGCAGCCCAGTCGGGGACAGAGGCACAGATACGCAGTATTTT	CASSPVGDRGTDTQYF
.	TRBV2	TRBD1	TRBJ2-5	TGTGCCAGCAGGGTGGACAGGCAAGAGACCCAGTACTTC	CASRVDRQETQYF
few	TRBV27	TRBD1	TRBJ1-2	TGTGCCAGCAGTCTAGCCTCAGACAGGGTTTGGAGCTATGGCTACACCTTC	CASSLASDRVWSYGYTF
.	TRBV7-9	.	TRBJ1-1	TGTGCCAGCACTCCCTCGGGGGGCACTGAAGCTTTCTTT	CASTPSGGTEAFF
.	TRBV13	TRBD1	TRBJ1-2	TGTGCCAGCAGCGACCGGGGGACAGATCGCGGTGGCTACACCTTC	CASSDRGTDRGGYTF
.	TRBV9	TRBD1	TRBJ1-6	TGTGCCAGCAGCTCCGCAGGGGGTGGTACCTATAATTCACCCCTCCACTTT	CASSSAGGGTYNSPLHF
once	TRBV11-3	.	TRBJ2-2	TGTGCCAGCAGCCAGAGAACAGGGTCCGGGGAGCTGTTTTTT	CASSQRTGSGELFF
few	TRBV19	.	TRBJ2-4	TGTGCCAGTAGTCCCGACCCCGGCGGTGCTAATCTTCTAGCCAAAAACATTCAGTACTTC	CASSPDPGGANLLAKNIQYF
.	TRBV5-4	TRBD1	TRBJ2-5	TGTGCCAGCAGCTCCCCCCGGGACAGGGGAGGGGACTTC	CASSSPRDRGGDF
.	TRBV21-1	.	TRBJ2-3	TGTGCCAGCAGCAAAGTGACGGGCCAAAGAAGCGGGGGGGCCACAGATACGCAGTATTTT	CASSKVTGQRSGGATDTQYF
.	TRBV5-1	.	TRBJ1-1	TGCGCCAGCAGCTTGGGTGACAGTCCTAACACTGAAGCTTTCTTT	CASSLGDSPNTEAFF
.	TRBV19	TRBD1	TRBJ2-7	TGTGCCAGTAGCCTCAAGGACAGGGGCTCGAGCGAGCAGTACTTC	CASSLKDRGSSEQYF
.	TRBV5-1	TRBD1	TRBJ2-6	TGCGCCAGCAGCACGGGGACCGGGACAGTCAAACCTGGGGCCAACGTCCTGACTTTC	CASSTGTGTVKPGANVLTF
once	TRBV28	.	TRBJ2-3	TGTGCCAGCAGTTTCGTTGCGGCAGGGCTCACAGATACGCAGTATTTT	CASSFVAAGLTDTQYF
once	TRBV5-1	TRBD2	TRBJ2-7	TGCGCCAGCAGACCAGCGGGGTTGATGGACGAGCAGTACTTC	CASRPAGLMDEQYF
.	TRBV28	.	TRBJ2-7	TGTGCCAGCAGTATCCCGAGGGACGAGCAGTACTTC	CASSIPRDEQYF
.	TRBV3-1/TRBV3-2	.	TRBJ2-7	TGTGCCAGCAGCTTCGGGACTGTCTCCTACGAGCAGTACTTC	CASSFGTVSYEQYF
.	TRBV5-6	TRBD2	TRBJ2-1	TGTGCCAGCAGCCACGGGACTAGCGGGGGCCTTAGCTCCTACAATGAGCAGTTCTTC	CASSHGTSGGLSSYNEQFF
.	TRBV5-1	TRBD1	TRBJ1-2	TGCGCCAGCAGCCCCGGACAGGGTCGCTACACCTTC	CASSPGQGRYTF
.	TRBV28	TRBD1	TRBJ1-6	TGTGCCAGCAGTACCCATACAGGGGTGAATTCACCCCTCCACTTT	CASSTHTGVNSPLHF
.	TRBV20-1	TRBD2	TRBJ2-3	TGCAGTGCTAGTCCTGCGGGGGGGAAGTCAGATACGCAGTATTTT	CSASPAGGKSDTQYF
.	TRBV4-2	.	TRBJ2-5	TGTGCCAGCAGCCAACGGGGGGCCGGGGAGACCCAGTACTTC	CASSQRGAGETQYF
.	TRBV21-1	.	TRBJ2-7	TGTGCCAGCAGCAATCCCGGACAGGGCGAGCAGTACTTC	CASSNPGQGEQYF
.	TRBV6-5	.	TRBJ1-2	TGTGCCAGCAATAGACAGCTACCTAACTATGGCTACACCTTC	CASNRQLPNYGYTF
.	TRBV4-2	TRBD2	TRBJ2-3	TGTGCCAGCAGCCGAACAGCGGGGGGTAACGCTGGCACAGATACGCAGTATTTT	CASSRTAGGNAGTDTQYF
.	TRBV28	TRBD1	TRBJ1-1	TGTGCCAGCAGTTTCCCTAGGCATAGACAGGGGTTTAACACTGAAGCTTTCTTT	CASSFPRHRQGFNTEAFF
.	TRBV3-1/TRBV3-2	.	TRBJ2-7	TGTGCCAGCAGCACCGTACATGGGGGGACCGCCTACGGGCAGTACTTC	CASSTVHGGTAYGQYF
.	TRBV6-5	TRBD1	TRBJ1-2	TGTGCCAGCAGGAGACAGGGGGAGGAGGGCTACACCTTC	CASRRQGEEGYTF
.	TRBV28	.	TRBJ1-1	TGTGCCAGCAGTTTTGGTAAAGGACTTCCTACCACTGAAGCTTTCTTT	CASSFGKGLPTTEAFF
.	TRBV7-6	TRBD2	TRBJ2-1	TGTGCCAGCAGGCCTACCCCGGGGGGGCCCCATGAGCAGTTCTTC	CASRPTPGGPHEQFF
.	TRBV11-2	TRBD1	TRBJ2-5	TGTGCCAGCAGCTTATTTGGGGGACAGGGAGTTAATTTTGAGACCCAGTACTTC	CASSLFGGQGVNFETQYF
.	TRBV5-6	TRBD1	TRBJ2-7	TGTGCCAGCAGCTGGGGACAGGATGAGTACTTC	CASSWGQDEYF
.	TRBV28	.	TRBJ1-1	TGTGCCAGCACCCTAACCACAGGGATCACTGAAGCTTTCTTT	CASTLTTGITEAFF
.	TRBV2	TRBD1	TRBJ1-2	TGTGCCAGCAGTGAAGCATACGGACAGGGGCCCGCCGGCTATGGCTACACCTTC	CASSEAYGQGPAGYGYTF
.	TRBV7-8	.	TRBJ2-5	TGTGCCAGCAGCTTCGCATCCGGGACACCGGCGGTGGAGACCCAGTACTTC	CASSFASGTPAVETQYF
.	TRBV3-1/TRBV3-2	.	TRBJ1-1	TGTGCCAGCAGCCCCACCTTCAGGGGGAACACTGAAGCTTTCTTT	CASSPTFRGNTEAFF
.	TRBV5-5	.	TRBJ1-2	TGTGCCAGCACCTCCGCCGGGACACAGGCCTATGGCTACACCTTC	CASTSAGTQAYGYTF